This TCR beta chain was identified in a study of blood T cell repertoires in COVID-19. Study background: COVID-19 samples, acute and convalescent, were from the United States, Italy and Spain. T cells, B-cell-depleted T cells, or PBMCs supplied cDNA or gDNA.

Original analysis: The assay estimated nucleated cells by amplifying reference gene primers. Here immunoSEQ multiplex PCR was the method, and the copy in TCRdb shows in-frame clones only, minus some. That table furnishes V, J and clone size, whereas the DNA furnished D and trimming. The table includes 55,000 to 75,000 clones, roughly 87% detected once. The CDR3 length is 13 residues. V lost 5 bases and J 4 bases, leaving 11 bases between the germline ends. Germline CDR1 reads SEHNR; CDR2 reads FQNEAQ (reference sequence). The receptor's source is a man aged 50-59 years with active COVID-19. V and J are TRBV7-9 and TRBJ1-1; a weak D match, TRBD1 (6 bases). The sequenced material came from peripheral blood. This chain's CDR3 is CASSRQASTEAFF. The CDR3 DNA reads TGTGCCAGCAGCCGACAGGCTAGCACTGAAGCTTTCTTT. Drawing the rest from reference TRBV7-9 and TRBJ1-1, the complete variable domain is DTGVSQNPRHKITKRGQNVTFRCDPISEHNRLYWYRQTLGQGPEFLTYFQNEAQLEKSRLLSDRFSAERPKGSFSTLEIQRTEQGDSAMYLCASSRQASTEAFFGQGTRLTVV.